This TCR beta chain was sequenced during a study of CD8+ T cells in alopecia areata. Across the whole study: Oral tofacitinib (5 to 10 mg twice daily) was administered to treated patients.

It was cDNA, reverse transcribed from extracted RNA, that served as the sequencing template. The method was immunoSEQ multiplex PCR; TCRdb's version includes in-frame clones alone and lacks a portion of them. The repertoire has 150,000 to 200,000 clones, roughly 63% of them found once; the top ten carry roughly 16%. To note about this clone: No antigen is known for it.

General observations from the study: Among the top 100, expanded CD8+ clones, as well as scalp clonality, were significantly decreased by tofacitinib.

Treatment: oral pan-JAK inhibitor, 5-10 mg twice daily. Patients with alopecia areata provided lesional scalp punch biopsies as well as peripheral blood. Germline CDR1 SNHLY, CDR2 FYNNEI. CDR3 length: 14 residues. After removal of 9 bases from V and 4 bases from J, the junction contained 9 bases not matched to a gene. This clonotype was obtained from a human donor with alopecia areata. The sequencing here drew on CD4+ T cells sorted from blood, taken at roughly week 58, from a patient treated with tofacitinib. J is TRBJ2-7 and V is TRBV2; 10 bases map to TRBD1. This CDR3 is CASTTGTGVYEQYF. CDR3 coding DNA: TGTGCCAGTACGACCGGGACAGGGGTGTACGAGCAGTACTTC. Drawing the rest from reference TRBV2 and TRBJ2-7, the complete variable domain is EPEVTQTPSHQVTQMGQEVILRCVPISNHLYFYWYRQILGQKVEFLVSFYNNEISEKSEIFDDQFSVERPDGSNFTLKIRSTKLEDSAMYFCASTTGTGVYEQYFGPGTRLTVT.